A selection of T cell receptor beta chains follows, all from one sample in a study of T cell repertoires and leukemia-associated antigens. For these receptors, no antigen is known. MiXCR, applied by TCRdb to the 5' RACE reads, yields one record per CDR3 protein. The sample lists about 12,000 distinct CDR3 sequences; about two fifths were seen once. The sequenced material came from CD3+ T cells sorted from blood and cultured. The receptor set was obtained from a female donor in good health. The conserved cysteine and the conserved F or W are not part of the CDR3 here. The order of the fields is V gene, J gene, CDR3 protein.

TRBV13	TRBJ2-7	ASSPRGVSYEQY
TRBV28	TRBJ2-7	ASSPGQRSPYEQY
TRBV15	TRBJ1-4	ATSSGQVGEKLF
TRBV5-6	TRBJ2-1	ASSWDSYYNEQF
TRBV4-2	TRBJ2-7	TSSQEEHASYEQY
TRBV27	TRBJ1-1	ASSLSIRGLRAGLNTEAF
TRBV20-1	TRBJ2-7	SASAGRDPMEQY
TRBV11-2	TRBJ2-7	ASSFDRVDEQY
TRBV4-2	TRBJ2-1	ASSQSRLAGYNEQF
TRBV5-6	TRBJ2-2	ASKNRGSFPGELF
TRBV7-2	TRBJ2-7	ASGLGLVGAYEQY
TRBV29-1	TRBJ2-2	SVGVNTRELF
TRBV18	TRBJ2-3	ASSPALAGWETDTQY
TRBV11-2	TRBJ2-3	ASSSTASTDTQY
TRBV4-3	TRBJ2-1	ASSQDSQGGEQF
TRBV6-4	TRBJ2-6	ASSDSISGANVLT
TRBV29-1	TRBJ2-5	SVEVGRRETQY